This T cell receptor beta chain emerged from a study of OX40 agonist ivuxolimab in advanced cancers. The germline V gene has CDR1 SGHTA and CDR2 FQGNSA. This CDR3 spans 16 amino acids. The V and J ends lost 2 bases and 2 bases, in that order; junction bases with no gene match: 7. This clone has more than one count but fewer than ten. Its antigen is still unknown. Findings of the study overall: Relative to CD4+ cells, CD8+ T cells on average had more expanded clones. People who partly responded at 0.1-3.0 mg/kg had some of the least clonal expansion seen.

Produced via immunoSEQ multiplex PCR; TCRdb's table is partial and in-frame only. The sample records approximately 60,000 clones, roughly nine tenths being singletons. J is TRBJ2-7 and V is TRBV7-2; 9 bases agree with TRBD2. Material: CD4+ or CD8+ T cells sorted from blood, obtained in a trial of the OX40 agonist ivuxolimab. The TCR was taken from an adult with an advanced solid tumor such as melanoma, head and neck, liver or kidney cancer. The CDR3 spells CASSLWLAGVAYEQYF. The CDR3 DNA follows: TGTGCCAGCAGCTTATGGTTAGCGGGGGTAGCCTACGAGCAGTACTTC.